Below are 12 T cell receptor beta chains sequenced from a single sample in a study of low-dose radiotherapy and immunotherapy resistance in tumors. Both TCRalpha and TCRbeta chains were reverse transcribed with V-gene-specific primers. Using a constant-region primer together with a V-primer adapter, TCRs were subjected to roughly 18 PCR cycles of amplification. TCRdb redid the calling of the reads with MiXCR, one entry per CDR3 protein. In the table there are nearly 95,000 distinct CDR3 sequences, under 10% of which are singletons. Time point in this sample: before trial treatment. The source was PBMCs, collected before treatment. Source of these receptors: a male donor with prostate cancer.

The table lists this clonotype with many counts. The J gene is TRBJ2-3, the V gene TRBV5-1; D is ambiguous. CDR3 length: 14 amino acids. Between the trimmed V and J ends, which lost 0 bases and 4 bases, there was a span of 9 bases. Looked up from germline, CDR1 is SGHRS and CDR2 is YFSETQ. The CDR3 DNA sequence: TGCGCCAGCAGCTTGGTGGCATTCCCAGATACGCAGTATTTT. Its translation: CASSLVAFPDTQYF.

This clonotype appeared many times. This CDR3 is CASSSSRLAGDYRSGANVLTF. CDR3 in DNA: TGTGCCAGCAGCTCTTCAAGACTAGCGGGAGATTATCGCTCTGGGGCCAACGTCCTGACTTTC. The chain couples TRBV2 to TRBJ2-6; 12 nucleotides align to TRBD2. Germline assignment: CDR1 SNHLY and CDR2 FYNNEI. The V segment lost 6 bases and the J segment 0 bases; nucleotides outside the gene matches: 15. The CDR3 totals 21 residues.

This clonotype was detected a few times. This may be a read error: a much more frequent sequence differs by one nucleotide. The chain joins TRBV19 to TRBJ2-3; D is perhaps TRBD1 (5 bases). Germline CDR1 and CDR2: LNHDA and SQIVND (reference sequence). Trimming left V 10 bases short and J 3 bases short, with 14 bases between. The CDR3 has 13 amino acids. The CDR3 region has the DNA TGTGCCACCTCAGGGTATTGGACAGATACGCAGTATTTT. This sequence encodes CATSGYWTDTQYF. Using reference TRBV19 and TRBJ2-3 for the parts outside the CDR3, the full variable domain is DGGITQSPKYLFRKEGQNVTLSCEQNLNHDAMYWYRQDPGQGLRLIYYSQIVNDFQKGDIAEGYSVSREKKESFPLTVTSAQKNPTAFYLCATSGYWTDTQYFGPGTRLTVL.

This clonotype was found many times. This rearrangement joins TRBV7-2 to TRBJ1-4; 7 bases are a match to TRBD1. The CDR3 length is 14 residues. In germline, CDR1 is SGHTA, CDR2 FQGNSA. V lost 5 bases and J lost 7; bases outside the gene matches: 7. CDR3 in amino acids: CASSQGGAGEKLFF. CDR3 nucleotides: TGTGCCAGCAGCCAGGGGGGGGCTGGTGAAAAACTGTTTTTT.

This clonotype was counted ten times or more. The chain links TRBV4-3 to TRBJ2-2; 7 nucleotides align to TRBD2. CDR3 length equals 17 residues. Germline assignment: CDR1 LGHNA and CDR2 YSLEER. With V trimmed by 4 bases and J by 5 bases, 13 bases remained unmatched. DNA for the CDR3: TGCGCCAGCAGCCTCTCAGTGGGGGGAGCGGGAACCGGGGAGCTGTTTTTT. Protein: CASSLSVGGAGTGELFF.

This clonotype was seen ten or more times. The chain joins TRBV28 to TRBJ2-1; the match to TRBD2 covers 9 bases. The V gene's germline CDR1 is MDHEN and CDR2 SYDVKM. This CDR3 comprises 18 residues. J was trimmed by 5 bases and V by 3 bases; bases with no gene match: 14. CDR3 in DNA: TGTGCCAGCAGTTTTATAGCGAGCGGGAGGCCCCGAGACAATGAGCAGTTCTTC. It is translated as CASSFIASGRPRDNEQFF.

As for this clonotype: A far more abundant clone sits one base away, making this likely a read error. The V gene is TRBV27, the J gene TRBJ2-1; D possibly corresponds to TRBD1 (6 bases). The CDR3 runs to 12 residues. V lost 11 bases, J lost 9 bases, and 17 bases lay in between. The germline CDR1 and CDR2 sequences are MNHEY and SMNVEV (reference sequence). CDR3 nucleotide sequence: TGTGCCGGCTCCCGACAGGCCGGTGAGCAGTTCTTC. Its translation is CAGSRQAGEQFF.

The table lists this clonotype with many counts. The gene calls are TRBV30 and TRBJ1-4; TRBD1 matches 9 bases. V gave up 4 bases and J gave up 8 bases; unmatched junction bases: 5. Germline V CDR1 and CDR2: GTSNPN, SVGIG (reference sequence). This CDR3 is built from 13 residues. The CDR3 is CAWTRQGEEKLFF. DNA for the CDR3: TGTGCCTGGACCCGACAGGGGGAAGAAAAACTGTTTTTT.

Many counts were recorded for this clonotype. The chain joins TRBV7-2 to TRBJ2-7; 13 bases are a match to TRBD2. This CDR3 region has 14 residues. CDR1 and CDR2 (germline): SGHTA, FQGNSA. V dropped 6 bases and J dropped 4; count of bases not matched to a gene: 3. This CDR3 is CASRKTSGRYEQYF. The CDR3 bases are TGTGCCAGCAGGAAGACTAGCGGGAGGTACGAGCAGTACTTC.

This clonotype has at least ten counts. The rearrangement links TRBV11-1 to TRBJ2-3; a possible D gene is TRBD2 (6 bases). The CDR3 spans 14 residues. From germline, CDR1 is SGHAT and CDR2 FQDESV (reference sequence). V lost 10 bases and J 1 base, leaving 15 bases between the germline ends. The CDR3 DNA follows: TGTGCCAACCCACTTGCGGGACGCACAGATACGCAGTATTTT. Protein sequence: CANPLAGRTDTQYF. The variable domain in full, with the rest retrieved from reference TRBV11-1 and TRBJ2-3, is EAEVAQSPRYKITEKSQAVAFWCDPISGHATLYWYRQILGQGPELLVQFQDESVVDDSQLPKDRFSAERLKGVDSTLKIQPAELGDSAMYLCANPLAGRTDTQYFGPGTRLTVL.

This clonotype was counted many times. The chain carries TRBV6-2 or TRBV6-3 and TRBJ2-7; no clear D. The CDR3 totals 13 residues. Per the germline V gene, CDR1 is MNHEY and CDR2 is SVGEGT. Trimming took 9 bases from V and 11 from J, leaving 23 bases between them. The CDR3 protein is CASRTARTLNEYF. The CDR3 DNA follows: TGTGCCAGTCGGACGGCGAGAACCCTCAACGAGTACTTC.

This clonotype was counted many times. The chain joins TRBV4-1 to TRBJ2-7; 10 bases line up with TRBD2. The CDR3 loop spans 18 amino acids. CDR1 and CDR2 from the germline V gene are MGHRA and YSYEKL. After removal of 0 bases from V and 1 base from J, the junction contained 9 bases not matched to a gene. In DNA, the CDR3 is TGCGCCAGCAGCCAAGACTCCCCGCTAGCGGGAGATTCCTACGAGCAGTACTTC. Protein: CASSQDSPLAGDSYEQYF.